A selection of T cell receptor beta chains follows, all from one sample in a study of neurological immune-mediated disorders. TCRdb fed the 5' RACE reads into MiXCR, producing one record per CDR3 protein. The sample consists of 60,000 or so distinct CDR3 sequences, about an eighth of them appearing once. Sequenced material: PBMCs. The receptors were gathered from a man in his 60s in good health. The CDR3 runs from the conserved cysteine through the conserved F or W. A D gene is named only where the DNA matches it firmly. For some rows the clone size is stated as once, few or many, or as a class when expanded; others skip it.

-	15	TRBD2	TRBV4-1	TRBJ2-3	CASSQDPGGADTQYF	TGCGCCAGCAGCCAAGATCCCGGGGGGGCAGACACGCAGTATTTT
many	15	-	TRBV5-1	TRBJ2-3	CASKFRGSGTDTQYF	TGCGCCAGCAAGTTCCGGGGTTCCGGCACAGATACGCAGTATTTT
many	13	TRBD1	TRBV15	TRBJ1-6	CAARDRINSPLHF	TGTGCCGCACGGGACAGAATTAATTCACCCCTCCACTTT
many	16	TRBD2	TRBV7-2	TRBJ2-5	CASSPPSGGAGETQYF	TGTGCCAGCAGCCCACCCAGCGGGGGGGCCGGGGAGACCCAGTACTTC
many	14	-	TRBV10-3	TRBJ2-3	CAISRGAHTDTQYF	TGTGCCATCAGTCGGGGGGCACACACAGATACGCAGTATTTT
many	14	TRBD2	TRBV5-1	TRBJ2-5	CASSFSGAKETQYF	TGCGCCAGCAGCTTTAGCGGGGCCAAGGAGACCCAGTACTTC
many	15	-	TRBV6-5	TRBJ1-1	CASSYSTGGAVEAFF	TGTGCCAGCAGTTACTCGACCGGGGGGGCGGTTGAAGCTTTCTTT
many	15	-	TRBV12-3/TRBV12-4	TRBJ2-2	CASSQQGGKAGELFF	TGTGCCAGCAGTCAACAGGGTGGGAAAGCCGGGGAGCTGTTTTTT
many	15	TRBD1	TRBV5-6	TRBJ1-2	CASRGQGAPGYGYTF	TGTGCCAGCAGAGGACAGGGGGCGCCTGGCTATGGCTACACCTTC
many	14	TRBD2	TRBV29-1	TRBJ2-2	CSVASGGLTGELFF	TGCAGCGTTGCCAGCGGGGGCCTCACCGGGGAGCTGTTTTTT
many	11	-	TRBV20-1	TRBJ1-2	CSATSNYGYTF	TGCAGTGCTACGAGCAACTATGGCTACACCTTC
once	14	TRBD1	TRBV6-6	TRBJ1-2	CASSRGGRSDGYTF	TGTGCCAGCAGCAGGGGGGGCCGTTCGGATGGCTACACCTTC
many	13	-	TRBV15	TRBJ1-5	CATAGQLNQPQHF	TGTGCCACCGCGGGGCAGCTTAATCAGCCCCAGCATTTT
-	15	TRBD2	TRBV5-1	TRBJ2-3	CASSSSGGAADTQYF	TGCGCCAGCAGCTCTAGCGGGGGGGCGGCAGATACGCAGTATTTT
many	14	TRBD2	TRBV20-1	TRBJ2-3	CSASDSGAGDTQYF	TGCAGTGCTAGTGATAGCGGGGCAGGGGATACGCAGTATTTT
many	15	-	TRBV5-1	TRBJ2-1	CASSLYAGTYNEQFF	TGCGCCAGCAGCTTATATGCCGGAACCTACAATGAGCAGTTCTTC
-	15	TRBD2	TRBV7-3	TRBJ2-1	CAISDGGGTYNEQFF	TGTGCCATCAGCGATGGCGGGGGGACGTACAATGAGCAGTTCTTC
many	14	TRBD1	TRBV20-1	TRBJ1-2	CSARQQGVNYGYTF	TGCAGTGCCAGACAACAGGGGGTTAACTATGGCTACACCTTC
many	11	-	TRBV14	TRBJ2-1	CASSHGTEQFF	TGTGCCAGCAGCCACGGGACAGAGCAGTTCTTC
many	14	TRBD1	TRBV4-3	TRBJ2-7	CASSQGGRGYEQYF	TGCGCCAGCAGCCAAGGGGGCAGGGGGTACGAGCAGTACTTC
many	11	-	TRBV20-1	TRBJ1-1	CSAPRNTEAFF	TGCAGTGCCCCACGGAACACTGAAGCTTTCTTT
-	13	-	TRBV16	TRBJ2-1	CASSLARSNEQFF	TGTGCCAGCAGCCTTGCCCGGTCCAATGAGCAGTTCTTC
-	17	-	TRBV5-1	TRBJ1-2	CASSLTTAGDLNYGYTF	TGCGCCAGCAGCTTGACAACGGCGGGTGACCTGAACTATGGCTACACCTTC
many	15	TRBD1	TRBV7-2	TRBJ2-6	CASSPDRAGANVLTF	TGTGCCAGCAGTCCGGACAGGGCTGGGGCCAACGTCCTGACTTTC
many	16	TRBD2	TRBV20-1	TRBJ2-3	CSARGLAGAFTDTQYF	TGCAGTGCTAGAGGACTAGCGGGAGCCTTCACAGATACGCAGTATTTT
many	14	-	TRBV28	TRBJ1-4	CASRPGGANEKLFF	TGTGCCAGCAGACCGGGGGGAGCTAATGAAAAACTGTTTTTT
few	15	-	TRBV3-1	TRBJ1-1	CASSQGPGGIAEAFF	TGTGCCAGCAGCCAAGGACCTGGGGGTATCGCTGAAGCTTTCTTT
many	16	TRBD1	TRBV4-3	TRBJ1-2	CASSLGQGALALGYTF	TGCGCCAGCAGCCTGGGACAGGGGGCTTTAGCCCTTGGCTACACCTTC
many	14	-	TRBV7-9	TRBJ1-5	CASSSQTESQPQHF	TGTGCCAGCAGCTCACAGACAGAATCTCAGCCCCAGCATTTT
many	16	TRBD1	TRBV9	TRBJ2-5	CASSAPGTGVKETQYF	TGTGCCAGCAGCGCACCCGGGACAGGCGTGAAGGAGACCCAGTACTTC
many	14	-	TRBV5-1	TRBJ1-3	CASSLEGTGNTIYF	TGCGCCAGCAGCTTGGAGGGAACTGGAAACACCATATATTTT
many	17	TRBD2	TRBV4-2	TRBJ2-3	CASSQRASGGSTDTQYF	TGTGCCAGCAGCCAACGGGCTAGCGGGGGGAGCACAGATACGCAGTATTTT
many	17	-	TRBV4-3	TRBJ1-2	CASSQVLRVERGYGYTF	TGCGCCAGCAGCCAAGTACTCAGGGTGGAACGTGGCTATGGCTACACCTTC
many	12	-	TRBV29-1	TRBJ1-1	CSVGQYNTEAFF	TGCAGCGTTGGACAGTACAACACTGAAGCTTTCTTT
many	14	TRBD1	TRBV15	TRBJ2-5	CATSTDREQETQYF	TGTGCCACCAGCACAGACAGGGAGCAAGAGACCCAGTACTTC
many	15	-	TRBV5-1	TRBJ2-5	CASAGGGGSKETQYF	TGCGCCAGCGCGGGCGGCGGGGGCAGTAAAGAGACCCAGTACTTC
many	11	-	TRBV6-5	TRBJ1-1	CASSSRHEAFF	TGTGCCAGCAGTTCGCGACATGAAGCTTTCTTT
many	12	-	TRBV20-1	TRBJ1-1	CSAAKGGTEAFF	TGCAGTGCCGCGAAGGGAGGCACTGAAGCTTTCTTT
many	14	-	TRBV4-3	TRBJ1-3	CASSQVGTGNTIYF	TGCGCCAGCAGCCAAGTGGGGACTGGAAACACCATATATTTT
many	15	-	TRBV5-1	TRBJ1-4	CASSPSGTTNEKLFF	TGCGCGAGCAGCCCAAGTGGGACAACTAATGAAAAACTGTTTTTT
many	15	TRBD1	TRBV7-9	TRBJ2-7	CASSLDDRGSHEQYF	TGTGCCAGCAGCTTAGATGACAGGGGTTCCCACGAGCAGTACTTC
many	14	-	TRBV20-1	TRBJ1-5	CSAQGQGSISAQHF	TGCAGTGCCCAAGGACAAGGTTCAATCAGCGCCCAGCATTTT
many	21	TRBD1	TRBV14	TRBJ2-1	CASTRPPRRWGQGKIGNEQFF	TGTGCCAGCACCCGACCCCCGAGGCGTTGGGGACAGGGAAAAATTGGCAATGAGCAGTTCTTC
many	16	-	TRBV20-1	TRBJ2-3	CSAPPRTPGLADTQYF	TGCAGTGCTCCCCCGAGGACCCCCGGGCTAGCAGATACGCAGTATTTT
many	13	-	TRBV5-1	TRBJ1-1	CASTPGFGTEAFF	TGCGCCAGCACCCCAGGGTTTGGCACTGAAGCTTTCTTT
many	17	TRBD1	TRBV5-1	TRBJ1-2	CASSPGGTGGLNYGYTF	TGCGCCAGCAGCCCTGGTGGGACAGGGGGCCTAAACTATGGCTACACCTTC
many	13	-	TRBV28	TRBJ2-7	CASSVEFPYEQYF	TGTGCCAGCAGCGTGGAATTCCCCTACGAGCAGTACTTC
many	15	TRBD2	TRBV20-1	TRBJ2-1	CSARDSKRGVEEQFF	TGCAGTGCTAGAGATAGTAAGCGGGGGGTCGAAGAGCAGTTCTTC
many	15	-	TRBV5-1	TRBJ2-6	CASSPTGNGANVLTF	TGCGCCAGCAGCCCCACAGGGAATGGGGCCAACGTCCTGACTTTC
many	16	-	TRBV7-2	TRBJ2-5	CASSLEGGLYQETQYF	TGTGCCAGCAGCTTAGAGGGCGGACTGTACCAAGAGACCCAGTACTTC